This TCR beta chain was obtained from a study of blood T cell repertoires in COVID-19. The protocol was immunoSEQ multiplex PCR, while the TCRdb copy is restricted to in-frame clones and leaves out a portion. The table has roughly 200,000 clones, roughly nine tenths seen once. CDR3 size: 15 residues. Trimming took 6 bases from V and 6 from J; bases not matched to a gene: 11. Germline V gene lookup returns CDR1 MNHEY and CDR2 SVGAGI. The sequencing input was peripheral blood. The chain combines TRBV6-5 with TRBJ1-5, with TRBD1 matching 7 bases. This TCR was recovered from a man aged 55 to 70 with active or convalescent COVID-19. The CDR3 sequence: CASRTTGFIGQPQHF. DNA of the CDR3: TGTGCCAGCAGGACGACAGGGTTTATTGGTCAGCCCCAGCATTTT.